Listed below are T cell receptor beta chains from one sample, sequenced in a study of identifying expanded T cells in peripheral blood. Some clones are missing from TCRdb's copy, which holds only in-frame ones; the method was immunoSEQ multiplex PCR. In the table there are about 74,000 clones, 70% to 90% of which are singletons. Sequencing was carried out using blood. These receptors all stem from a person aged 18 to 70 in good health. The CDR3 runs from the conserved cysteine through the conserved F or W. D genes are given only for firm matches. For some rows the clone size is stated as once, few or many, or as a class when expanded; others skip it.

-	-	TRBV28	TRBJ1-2	CASTPGSLNYGYTF	TGTGCCAGCACCCCAGGTAGTCTTAACTATGGCTACACCTTC
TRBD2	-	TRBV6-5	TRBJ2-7	CASRPTSGRGYEQYF	TGTGCCAGCAGACCTACTAGCGGGAGAGGGTACGAGCAGTACTTC
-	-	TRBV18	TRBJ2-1	CASSPSGLNYNEQFF	TGTGCCAGCTCACCATCGGGGCTGAACTACAATGAGCAGTTCTTC
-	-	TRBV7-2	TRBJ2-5	CASSPNLAVTQETQYF	TGTGCCAGCAGCCCAAATCTCGCGGTAACGCAAGAGACCCAGTACTTC
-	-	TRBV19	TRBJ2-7	CATPGGALKYF	TGTGCCACACCCGGAGGGGCTCTGAAGTACTTC
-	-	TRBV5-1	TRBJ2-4	CASKRDLAKNIQYF	TGCGCCAGCAAGCGCGATCTAGCCAAAAACATTCAGTACTTC
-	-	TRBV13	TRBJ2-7	CASSYKGVREQYF	TGTGCCAGCAGCTACAAGGGGGTCCGCGAGCAGTACTTC
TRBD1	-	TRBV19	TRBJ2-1	CASSRQGYEQFF	TGTGCCAGTAGCCGACAGGGGTATGAGCAGTTCTTC
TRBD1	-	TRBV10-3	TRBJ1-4	CATLDTGGREGNEKLFF	TGTGCCACCCTTGATACAGGGGGCAGAGAGGGGAATGAAAAACTGTTTTTT
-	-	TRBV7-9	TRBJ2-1	CASSSSRGDEQFF	TGTGCCAGCAGCTCAAGTCGGGGCGATGAGCAGTTCTTC
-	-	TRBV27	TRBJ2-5	CASSRRAQETQYF	TGTGCCAGCAGCCGTAGGGCGCAAGAGACCCAGTACTTC
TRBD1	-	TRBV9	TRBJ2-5	CASSIRQGAETQYF	TGTGCCAGCAGCATCAGACAGGGGGCCGAGACCCAGTACTTC
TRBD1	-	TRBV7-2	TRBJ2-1	CASSLVQGRNEQFF	TGTGCCAGCAGCTTAGTACAGGGGCGAAATGAGCAGTTCTTC
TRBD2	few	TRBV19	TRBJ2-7	CASRTSGSSYEQYF	TGTGCCAGTAGAACTAGCGGGAGCTCCTACGAGCAGTACTTC
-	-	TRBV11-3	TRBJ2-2	CASSSQGTTGELFF	TGTGCCAGCAGCTCACAGGGGACTACCGGGGAGCTGTTTTTT
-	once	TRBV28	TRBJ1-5	CASSRVLFYELQHF	TGTGCCAGCAGTCGGGTCTTATTCTATGAGCTCCAGCATTTT
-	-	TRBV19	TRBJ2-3	CASSMVGGTQYF	TGTGCCAGTAGTATGGTGGGGGGTACGCAGTATTTT
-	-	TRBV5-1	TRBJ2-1	CASSLGQGRNEQFF	TGCGCCAGCAGCTTGGGGCAGGGTAGGAATGAGCAGTTCTTC
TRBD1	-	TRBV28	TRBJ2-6	CASRPGTGVFGANVLTF	TGTGCCAGCAGGCCCGGGACAGGGGTCTTTGGGGCCAACGTCCTGACTTTC
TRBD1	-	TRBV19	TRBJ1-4	CASSRRDRGISLLGEKLFF	TGTGCCAGTAGTCGGCGGGACAGGGGCATTTCGCTCCTTGGAGAAAAACTGTTTTTT
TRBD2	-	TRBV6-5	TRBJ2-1	CASSYRTSGAHNEQFF	TGTGCCAGCAGTTACCGGACTAGCGGGGCGCACAATGAGCAGTTCTTC
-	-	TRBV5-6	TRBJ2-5	CASSMERGTETQYF	TGTGCCAGCAGTATGGAGAGGGGCACAGAGACCCAGTACTTC
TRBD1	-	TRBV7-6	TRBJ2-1	CASSLDRGDEQFF	TGTGCCAGCAGCTTAGACAGGGGCGATGAGCAGTTCTTC
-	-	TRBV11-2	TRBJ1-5	CASSLARDPWGNQPQHF	TGTGCCAGCAGCTTAGCTCGAGACCCCTGGGGAAACCAGCCCCAGCATTTT
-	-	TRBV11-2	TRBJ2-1	CASLPTSSYNEQFF	TGTGCCAGTCTACCCACGAGCTCCTACAATGAGCAGTTCTTC
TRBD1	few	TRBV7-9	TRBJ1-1	CASSPRDRGLRVGTTEAFF	TGTGCCAGCAGCCCGAGGGACAGGGGGCTTAGGGTTGGGACTACTGAAGCTTTCTTT
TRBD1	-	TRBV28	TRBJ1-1	CASSSGQGSTEAFF	TGTGCCAGCAGTTCCGGACAGGGGAGCACTGAAGCTTTCTTT
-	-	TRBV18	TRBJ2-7	CASSPESDEQYF	TGTGCCAGCTCACCAGAGAGTGACGAGCAGTACTTC
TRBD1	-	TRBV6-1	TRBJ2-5	CASSSLRQGGETQYF	TGTGCCAGCAGCTCACTCCGACAGGGTGGGGAGACCCAGTACTTC
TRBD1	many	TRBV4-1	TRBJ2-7	CASSQEDHRGSYEQYF	TGCGCCAGCAGCCAAGAAGATCACAGGGGTTCCTACGAGCAGTACTTC
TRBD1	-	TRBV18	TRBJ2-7	CASSPPGQGLYEQYF	TGTGCCAGCTCACCTCCGGGACAGGGCCTCTACGAGCAGTACTTC
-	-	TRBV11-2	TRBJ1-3	CASSADSGNTIYF	TGTGCCAGCAGCGCAGACTCTGGAAACACCATATATTTT
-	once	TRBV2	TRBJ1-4	CASSRERAANEKLFF	TGTGCCAGCTCCAGAGAGCGGGCTGCTAATGAAAAACTGTTTTTT
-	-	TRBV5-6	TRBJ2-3	CASSVLDTQYF	TGTGCCAGCAGCGTACTAGATACGCAGTATTTT
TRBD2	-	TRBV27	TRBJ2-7	CASSTPGTSGYEQYF	TGTGCCAGCAGTACCCCCGGGACTAGCGGCTACGAGCAGTACTTC
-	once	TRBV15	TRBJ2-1	CATSRDTLQYNEQFF	TGTGCCACCAGCAGAGATACACTTCAATACAATGAGCAGTTCTTC
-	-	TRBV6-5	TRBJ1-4	CASSYSGGNREKLFF	TGTGCCAGCAGTTACTCAGGGGGGAACCGTGAAAAACTGTTTTTT
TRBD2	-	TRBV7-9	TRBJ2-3	CASSPSGGTDTQYF	TGTGCCAGCAGCCCCAGCGGGGGCACAGATACGCAGTATTTT
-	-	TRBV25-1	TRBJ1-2	CASSEFQAREYGYTF	TGTGCCAGCAGTGAATTCCAAGCCCGGGAGTATGGCTACACCTTC
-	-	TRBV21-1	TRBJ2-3	CASSKWGFTDTQYF	TGTGCCAGCAGCAAGTGGGGATTCACAGATACGCAGTATTTT
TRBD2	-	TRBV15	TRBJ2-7	CATSGSGTSGRSASEQYF	TGTGCCACCAGCGGATCCGGGACTAGCGGGAGGAGTGCGTCCGAGCAGTACTTC
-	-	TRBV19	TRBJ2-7	CASSIGPQGYEQYF	TGTGCCAGTAGTATAGGCCCGCAGGGCTACGAGCAGTACTTC
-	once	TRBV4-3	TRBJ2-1	CASSQFILVGDNEQFF	TGCGCCAGCAGCCAATTTATCCTAGTTGGGGACAATGAGCAGTTCTTC
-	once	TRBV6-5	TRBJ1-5	CASSSQAGNQPQHF	TGTGCCAGCAGTTCCCAAGCGGGCAATCAGCCCCAGCATTTT
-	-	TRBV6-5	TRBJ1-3	CASASGVSGNTIYF	TGTGCCAGTGCGTCCGGGGTCTCTGGAAACACCATATATTTT
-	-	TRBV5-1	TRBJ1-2	CASSGDIPGGGYTF	TGCGCCAGCAGCGGGGACATTCCAGGCGGTGGCTACACCTTC
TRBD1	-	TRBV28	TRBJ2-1	CASSLWDSSYNEQFF	TGTGCCAGCAGTTTGTGGGACAGCTCCTACAATGAGCAGTTCTTC
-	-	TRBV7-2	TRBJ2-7	CASSLEPYEQYF	TGTGCCAGCAGCCTAGAACCCTACGAGCAGTACTTC
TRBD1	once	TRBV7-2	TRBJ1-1	CASSFKQGGNTEAFF	TGTGCCAGCAGCTTTAAGCAGGGGGGGAACACTGAAGCTTTCTTT